A selection of T cell receptor beta chains follows, all from one sample in a study of Graves' ophthalmopathy and Graves' hyperthyroidism. In TCRdb, the multiplex PCR reads were re-called with MiXCR into one record per CDR3 protein. Of some 210,000 distinct CDR3 sequences in the sample, over 25% were seen once. Material for sequencing was peripheral blood. These TCRs come from a man in his fifties with Graves' ophthalmopathy. Each CDR3 is given with its conserved first and last residue. D genes are given only for firm matches. Rows may omit the clone size; those that give it use once, few, many or a size class.

. | TRBJ1-2 | . | TRBV12-3/TRBV12-4 | CASTYQGLTNYGYTF | TGTGCCAGCACCTATCAGGGGCTTACTAACTATGGCTACACCTTC
. | TRBJ2-4 | . | TRBV7-2 | CASSLKEPEDIQYF | TGTGCCAGCAGCCTGAAGGAGCCGGAGGACATTCAGTACTTC
many | TRBJ2-7 | . | TRBV6-2/TRBV6-3 | CASSWGELKYEQYF | TGTGCCAGCAGTTGGGGGGAATTAAAGTACGAGCAGTACTTC
many | TRBJ2-3 | . | TRBV20-1 | CSARALRQSDTQYF | TGCAGTGCTAGAGCCCTACGACAGTCAGATACGCAGTATTTT
. | TRBJ1-5 | . | TRBV6-2/TRBV6-3 | CASSYRFNQPQHF | TGTGCCAGCAGTTACAGGTTCAATCAGCCCCAGCATTTT
many | TRBJ1-1 | TRBD1 | TRBV27 | CASRRTGGANTEAFF | TGTGCCAGCAGGCGAACAGGGGGTGCGAACACTGAAGCTTTCTTT
. | TRBJ2-7 | . | TRBV6-5 | CASSYSEGWPSYEQYF | TGTGCCAGCAGTTACTCTGAGGGTTGGCCCTCCTACGAGCAGTACTTC
. | TRBJ1-2 | TRBD1 | TRBV6-1 | CASRKGQADYGYTF | TGTGCCAGCAGAAAGGGACAGGCCGACTATGGCTACACCTTC
many | TRBJ2-2 | . | TRBV27 | CASSQRGTGELFF | TGTGCCAGCAGCCAGCGAGGGACCGGGGAGCTGTTTTTT
. | TRBJ2-5 | . | TRBV2 | CASSEDRQGLGETQYF | TGTGCCAGCAGTGAAGATAGGCAGGGGTTAGGGGAGACCCAGTACTTC
many | TRBJ2-2 | TRBD2 | TRBV5-1 | CASSWLNAGVGTGELFF | TGCGCCAGCAGCTGGCTAAATGCGGGAGTTGGCACCGGGGAGCTGTTTTTT
. | TRBJ1-5 | . | TRBV20-1 | CSAREGGVGQPQHF | TGCAGTGCTAGAGAAGGGGGGGTAGGTCAGCCCCAGCATTTT